Reported below is one T cell receptor (beta chain). Its specific antigen is unknown. Base qualities are not at hand, and no much larger clone is one base apart. The library was built by means of PCR. TCR sequencing of DNA from cultured CD4+ T cells used the Oncomine TCR Beta short-read assay at the Johns Hopkins FTIC core. The QIAamp micro DNA kit was used to extract genomic DNA from the cultured CD4+ T cells. The Oncomine TCR Beta libraries from cultured CD4+ T cells were pooled using unique dual indexes and then sequenced on an Illumina iSeq 100. Under the source paper's analysis protocol: Non-productive sequences were removed, and CDR3s not starting with C, not ending with F or W, or shorter than 7 amino acids were discarded. Antigen-specific clonotypes were identified with the MANAFEST web application by comparing peptide-stimulated wells with reference and other culture wells. For a clone to be called positive, the clone needed an FDR below 0.05, an odds ratio above 5, and a productive frequency above 0.1% in at least two of three replicate wells. A clonotype counted as cross-reactive if it showed significant expansion both in the SARS-CoV-2 spike wells and in at least one common cold coronavirus spike condition. Levenshtein distances (stringdist) and unrooted phylogenetic trees (ape) in R version 3.6.1 were used to assess CDR3 homology. TCRdb applied fastp at Q25 and MiXCR to the public reads, then kept only in-frame beta chains. Records with the same CDR3 protein are collapsed into one entry carrying the most frequent genes and DNA. The V and J calls were not made by the authors but by TCRdb's processing. The sample table lists about 17,000 distinct CDR3 sequences, roughly 50% of them with a count of one. The ten largest account for just over 20% of the sample.

From the cysteine up to the phenylalanine, the CDR3 has a length of 13 residues. Only the CDR3 portion is preserved as DNA: 39 bases, with reading frame beginning at the first base. Trimming removed 3 bases from V and 0 bases from J, leaving 6 bases between the germline ends. CDR1 and CDR2 are drawn from the germline V gene: KGHSH, LQKENI. These data come from a study of vaccination and CD4 T cells after COVID-19 (dated 2022 in TCRdb). About the full investigation: SARS-CoV-2 positivity had been established in the convalescent patients by nasal swab PCR, and mild disease was recorded in eight to ten of these patients and severe disease in one. The convalescent cohort comprised six males and four females, including two Hispanic individuals, seven Caucasians, two Asians and one multiracial person. Two doses of either the Pfizer-BioNTech BNT162b2 vaccine (n=8) or the Moderna mRNA-1273 vaccine (n=2) were administered to participants. Post-COVID blood samples from convalescent patients were collected a median of roughly 100 days after diagnosis, with a range of 35 to 161 days. The time from the second vaccine dose to post-vaccine blood sampling had a median of approximately 72 days and ranged from about 14 to 250 days. A few convalescent patients gave samples both early after vaccination (day 14) and late after vaccination (days 161 to 241). For stimulating the cultures, overlapping spike peptide pools were used, derived from SARS-CoV-2 as well as from the common cold coronaviruses HCoV-NL63, HCoV-OC43 and HCoV-229E. Control cultures received a CEFX viral epitope pool as the positive control, an HIV-1 Nef peptide pool as the negative control, or no peptide. In nine to eleven COVID-19 convalescent patients and a handful of infection-naive healthy vaccine recipients, researchers compared the spike-specific CD4+ TCR repertoire from before mRNA vaccination with the repertoire from after. Study-level results and caveats: Relatively few convalescent patients were included in the study, and early timepoints after natural infection were not analyzed. Among the post-vaccine SARS-CoV-2-reactive clones in convalescent patients, a median approximately 90% showed up only after vaccination, which suggests vaccine-specific priming. In convalescent patients, nearly all vaccine-specific clones (304 of 307) were found to be mono-reactive for SARS-CoV-2 spike rather than cross-reactive with common cold coronaviruses. An increase in the median number of SARS-CoV-2-reactive clonotypes from 21 after infection to roughly 36 after vaccination was observed, but the change was not found to be significant.

The sample's time point, from its label and the paper: late sampling 161 to 241 days after vaccination in three convalescent patients. Taken with the paper, the label for treatment or condition translates to: approximately 9-day PBMC culture with coronavirus spike peptide pools or control peptides (ViraFEST assay). The study used the ViraFEST assay, which expanded antigen-specific T cells with peptide pools and then identified expanded clonotypes by TCR sequencing. The positive SARS-CoV-2 PCR tests of the convalescent patients were dated from March to December 2020, before the Alpha, Beta and Delta variants emerged in the United States. More than 1.5 million PBMCs per well were cultured in IMDM with approximately 5% human AB serum and 8 to 10 IU/ml IL-2, plus 10 ug/ml peptide pools. On days 3 and 7, half of the culture medium was replaced with fresh IL-2-containing medium. After approximately 11 days of culture, CD4+ T cells were isolated by negative selection with the EasySep CD4+ T cell isolation kit. PBMCs were separated from whole blood using Ficoll-Paque Plus gradient centrifugation and then either used fresh or cryopreserved at -140C. Each culture condition was generally run in triplicate wells.

Material: CD4+ T cells from blood, cultured in vitro, obtained about 7 months after SARS-CoV-2 vaccination. The chain couples TRBV18 to TRBJ2-7; D gene: possibly TRBD2, on 5 matching bases. This clonotype was obtained from a human donor who had recovered from COVID-19. The nucleotide sequence is given as TGTGCCAGCTCACCTAGCGCCTCCTACGAGCAGTACTTC. It translates to CASSPSASYEQYF.